Below, 29 T cell receptor beta chains from the same sample are listed, as sequenced in a study of cytomegalovirus exposure and HLA in healthy donors. 13 Jbeta primers and 60 Vbeta primers were used for the PCR. The repertoire was sequenced with immunoSEQ multiplex PCR; TCRdb's copy has only in-frame clones and lacks some. The sample carries under 200,000 clones, roughly 86% recorded once. Specimen: PBMCs. The receptors stem from a man aged 35 to 55 in good health and CMV-seropositive.

This sequence joins TRBV2 and TRBJ2-1, with TRBD1 as a possible D gene (6 bases). The V end lost 6 bases, the J end lost 5 bases, and 20 bases lay between the germline ends. CDR3 length: 16 amino acids. CDR1 SNHLY and CDR2 FYNNEI come from the germline V gene. CDR3 amino acids: CASRYTGWDLHNEQFF. The CDR3 bases are TGTGCCAGCAGATACACAGGGTGGGATCTCCACAATGAGCAGTTCTTC.

The chain links TRBV6-1 to TRBJ2-7; TRBD2 matches at 9 bases. The CDR3 covers 15 residues. CDR1 MNHNS and CDR2 SASEGT come from the germline V gene. Germline trimming cut 6 bases from V and 4 bases from J; bases unmatched to any gene: 10. The DNA of the CDR3 is TGTGCCAGCAGCCCGACTAGCGGAGTAGGGTACGAGCAGTACTTC. As protein: CASSPTSGVGYEQYF.

This clone was counted once. This rearrangement joins TRBV7-9 to TRBJ2-7, with a tentative D call TRBD2 (5 bases). Trimming shortened V by 3 bases and J by 3 bases, and 15 bases separated the two germline ends. The CDR3 length is 15 residues. Germline CDR1 reads SEHNR; CDR2 reads FQNEAQ (reference sequence). The CDR3 reads CASSLVRAVSYEQYF. DNA of the CDR3: TGTGCCAGCAGCTTGGTCCGAGCGGTTAGCTACGAGCAGTACTTC.

The chain recombines TRBV6-5 with TRBJ2-5; 8 bases match TRBD2. Matching the DNA end better, TRBJ2-7 makes the J call doubtful. The CDR3 is 14 amino acids. CDR1 MNHEY and CDR2 SVGAGI come from the germline V gene. Written as DNA, the CDR3 is TGTGCCAGCAGTTACCTAACGGGGGGGTACGAGCAGTACTTC. Its translation: CASSYLTGGYEQYF.

The chain has TRBV2 and TRBJ1-3; weak D call: TRBD1 (5 bases). Germline CDR1 is SNHLY and CDR2 is FYNNEI. This CDR3 is built from 15 residues. Trimming left V 6 bases short and J 0 bases short, with 12 bases between. The chain's CDR3 is CASRLGRNSGNTIYF. The CDR3 DNA follows: TGTGCCAGCAGGTTGGGGCGGAACTCTGGAAACACCATATATTTT.

The rearrangement joins TRBV7-9 to TRBJ1-4; possible D gene TRBD1, 6 bases. The CDR3 loop spans 14 amino acids. Looked up from germline, CDR1 is SEHNR and CDR2 is FQNEAQ (reference sequence). V lost 5 bases to trimming and J lost 8 bases, with 15 bases between them. CDR3 coding DNA: TGTGCCAGCAGCAAAGGAGGGGGGGACGAAAAACTGTTTTTT. As protein: CASSKGGGDEKLFF. Using reference TRBV7-9 and TRBJ1-4 for the parts outside the CDR3, the full variable domain is DTGVSQNPRHKITKRGQNVTFRCDPISEHNRLYWYRQTLGQGPEFLTYFQNEAQLEKSRLLSDRFSAERPKGSFSTLEIQRTEQGDSAMYLCASSKGGGDEKLFFGSGTQLSVL.

The gene calls are TRBV18 and TRBJ2-5; weak D call: TRBD1 (6 bases). Trimming left V 0 bases short and J 0 bases short, with 11 bases between. The germline gives CDR1 KGHSH, CDR2 LQKENI. The CDR3 spans 16 residues. CDR3 residues: CASSPPERGYQETQYF. Written as DNA, the CDR3 is TGTGCCAGCTCACCACCGGAAAGGGGGTACCAAGAGACCCAGTACTTC.

Written as DNA, the CDR3 is TGCGCCAGCAGCTGGCGGGATACTAGCGGGGGCACCTACGAGCAGTACTTC. Amino acid sequence: CASSWRDTSGGTYEQYF. V and J are TRBV5-1 and TRBJ2-7; 11 bases align to TRBD2. CDR1 is SGHRS and CDR2 is YFSETQ in the germline V gene. With V trimmed by 3 bases and J by 2 bases, 10 bases remained unmatched. This CDR3 contains 17 residues.

The chain employs TRBV6-5 and TRBJ2-7; 8 nucleotides align to TRBD2. V lost 7 bases, J lost 2 bases, and 10 bases stayed unmatched. The germline CDR1 and CDR2 sequences are MNHEY and SVGAGI. CDR3 length: 15 amino acids. The CDR3 bases are TGTGCCAGCACTCCTCCGGGACTAGGTACCTACGAGCAGTACTTC. Translated, it gives CASTPPGLGTYEQYF.

CDR3 nucleotide sequence: TGTGCCAGCAGCCCCGGACTAGCAGTCCTCTACGAGCAGTACTTC. Translating it yields CASSPGLAVLYEQYF. The genes are TRBV11-2 and TRBJ2-7, with 8 bases lining up with TRBD2. This CDR3 region has 15 residues. The J segment lost 3 bases and the V segment lost 5 bases, leaving 9 bases of the junction unmatched. Germline CDR1 is SGHAT and CDR2 is FQNNGV.

This rearrangement joins TRBV7-9 to TRBJ2-5; no reliable D call. Trimming took 5 bases from V and 1 from J, leaving 8 bases between them. This CDR3 region has 13 residues. Per germline, CDR1 SEHNR and CDR2 FQNEAQ (reference sequence). The CDR3 region has the DNA TGTGCCAGCAGCCCAACCAGCCAAGAGACCCAGTACTTC. Its translation is CASSPTSQETQYF.

There are a few counts of this clone. The chain combines TRBV6-5 with TRBJ2-1, with 7 bases identical to TRBD1. After removal of 0 bases from V and 3 bases from J, the junction contained 2 bases not matched to a gene. In germline, CDR1 is MNHEY, CDR2 SVGAGI. The CDR3 covers 15 residues. CDR3 in DNA: TGTGCCAGCAGTTACTCGGGGGACAGCTACAATGAGCAGTTCTTC. It yields the protein CASSYSGDSYNEQFF.

V usage is TRBV2 and J usage is TRBJ2-1, with 12 positions matching TRBD2. Germline loops: CDR1 SNHLY, CDR2 FYNNEI. The junction had 11 bases not matched to a gene; V was cut back by 7 bases and J by 4 bases. This CDR3 comprises 17 residues. CDR3 sequence (DNA): TGTGCCAGCACACGAACAGGACTAGCGGGAAGGTACAATGAGCAGTTCTTC. Amino acids: CASTRTGLAGRYNEQFF.

V usage is TRBV6-5 and J usage is TRBJ2-7, with 10 positions matching TRBD2. There are 15 residues in the CDR3. Germline V gene sequence: CDR1 MNHEY, CDR2 SVGAGI. Trimming removed 2 bases from V and 0 bases from J; junction bases left unmatched: 1. The CDR3 region has the DNA TGTGCCAGCAGTTACGTAGCGGGGGGCTCCTACGAGCAGTACTTC. It codes for CASSYVAGGSYEQYF.

On this clone: The sample contains more than one DNA sequence encoding this CDR3. The V call is TRBV7-9, the J call TRBJ2-3; 9 bases map to TRBD1. CDR3 size: 14 residues. The germline gives CDR1 SEHNR, CDR2 FQNEAQ (reference sequence). After removal of 5 bases from V and 3 bases from J, the junction contained 3 bases not matched to a gene. This chain's CDR3 is CASSLGQGTDTQYF. Here the CDR3 DNA reads TGTGCCAGCAGCCTTGGACAGGGGACAGATACGCAGTATTTT. Full variable domain (remainder filled in from reference TRBV7-9 and TRBJ2-3): DTGVSQNPRHKITKRGQNVTFRCDPISEHNRLYWYRQTLGQGPEFLTYFQNEAQLEKSRLLSDRFSAERPKGSFSTLEIQRTEQGDSAMYLCASSLGQGTDTQYFGPGTRLTVL.

The chain is built from TRBV19 and TRBJ2-2, with D perhaps matching TRBD1 (6 bases). With 6 bases removed from V and 4 bases from J, the gap between germline ends came to 21 bases. This CDR3 spans 17 amino acids. Germline V gives CDR1 LNHDA, CDR2 SQIVND (reference sequence). CDR3 in DNA: TGTGCCAGTAGATCGAAACGACAAGGGGGTATCACCGGGGAGCTGTTTTTT. Protein product: CASRSKRQGGITGELFF.

On this clone: Mismatch with germline at one junction end may stem from a read error. The rearrangement links TRBV6-1 to TRBJ2-3; 9 bases align to TRBD2. Germline CDR1 MNHNS, CDR2 SASEGT. This CDR3 contains 18 residues. CDR3 loop: CAISEGTVAGASADTQYF. The CDR3 DNA reads as TGTGCCATCAGTGAGGGGACAGTAGCGGGAGCCAGCGCAGATACGCAGTATTTT.

This sequence joins TRBV25-1 and TRBJ2-5, with 8 nucleotides matching TRBD1. Per the germline V gene, CDR1 is MGHDK and CDR2 is SYGVNS. CDR3 size: 13 residues. V gave up 6 bases and J gave up 2 bases; unmatched junction bases: 2. The CDR3 coding sequence is TGTGCCAGCAGGGGGACAGGACAAGAGACCCAGTACTTC. It yields the protein CASRGTGQETQYF.

V usage is TRBV19 and J usage is TRBJ1-4; 8 nucleotides align to TRBD1. The germline gives CDR1 LNHDA, CDR2 SQIVND (reference sequence). This CDR3 region has 15 residues. V shed 9 bases, J shed 3 bases, and the junction held 9 bases outside the gene matches. For the CDR3, the DNA is TGTGCCAGCACGGACAGGGTTACAGCTAATGAAAAACTGTTTTTT. Translated, it gives CASTDRVTANEKLFF.

The rearrangement uses TRBV12-5 and TRBJ2-7; D is possibly TRBD1 (5 bases). The germline V gene encodes CDR1 LGHNT and CDR2 FRNRAP. With 0 bases removed from V and 12 bases from J, the gap between germline ends came to 12 bases. The length of the CDR3 is 12 residues. CDR3 nucleotides: TGTGCTAGTGGTTTGGTGGGGCGCCGGTTGTACTTC. It is translated as CASGLVGRRLYF.

The chain carries TRBV28 and TRBJ2-7; D is uncertain. CDR1 is MDHEN and CDR2 is SYDVKM in the germline V gene. The CDR3 contains 13 residues. The V end lost 10 bases, the J end lost 3 bases, and 16 bases lay between the germline ends. Here the CDR3 reads CATSVGGLYEQYF. The CDR3 DNA reads TGTGCCACCTCCGTCGGTGGGCTCTACGAGCAGTACTTC.

This clone occurred a few times. The chain employs TRBV28 and TRBJ2-7; 10 bases line up with TRBD1. This CDR3 has 15 amino acids. V dropped 7 bases and J dropped 6; count of bases not matched to a gene: 12. CDR1 is MDHEN and CDR2 is SYDVKM in the germline V gene. The CDR3, as DNA: TGTGCCAGCATCTTCAGGGGGACAGGGGTGAGCGAGCAGTACTTC. Translating gives CASIFRGTGVSEQYF. The variable domain in full, with the rest retrieved from reference TRBV28 and TRBJ2-7, is DVKVTQSSRYLVKRTGEKVFLECVQDMDHENMFWYRQDPGLGLRLIYFSYDVKMKEKGDIPEGYSVSREKKERFSLILESASTNQTSMYLCASIFRGTGVSEQYFGPGTRLTVT.

The count of this clone is one. DNA for the CDR3: TGTGCCAGCAGGCCGGGACAAAGCCAAGAGACCCAGTACTTC. It translates to CASRPGQSQETQYF. This chain uses TRBV6-1 with TRBJ2-5, with D possibly being TRBD1 (6 bases). Trimming shortened V by 6 bases and J by 1 base, and 12 bases separated the two germline ends. CDR1 MNHNS and CDR2 SASEGT come from the germline V gene. The CDR3 is made up of 14 amino acids.

The gene calls are TRBV19 and TRBJ1-2, with TRBD1 matching over 7 bases. Trimming took 10 bases from V and 7 from J; bases not matched to a gene: 21. The CDR3 spans 16 residues. From germline, CDR1 is LNHDA and CDR2 SQIVND (reference sequence). In nucleotides, the CDR3 is TGTGCCACTACTACCGACAGGGTTGGAGTTCTAGGTGGCTACACCTTC. Translation: CATTTDRVGVLGGYTF.

In the case of this clone: Distinct nucleotide sequences in the sample also encode this CDR3. This chain connects TRBV5-1 to TRBJ1-1; weak D call: TRBD1 (6 bases). The V end lost 1 base, the J end lost 0 bases, and 7 bases lay between the germline ends. Germline V CDR1 and CDR2: SGHRS, YFSETQ. The CDR3 has 14 amino acids. CDR3 sequence reads: CASSLQGMNTEAFF. In DNA form, the CDR3 reads TGCGCCAGCAGCTTGCAGGGGATGAACACTGAAGCTTTCTTT.

This clone was counted between two and nine times. The chain links TRBV10-3 to TRBJ1-2; D possibly corresponds to TRBD1 (6 bases). The V gene lost 1 base and the J gene lost 4 bases, with 16 bases spanning the gap. Germline CDR1 is ENHRY and CDR2 is SYGVKD. This CDR3 contains 16 residues. The CDR3 reads CAISEFGGGSTYGYTF. DNA for the CDR3: TGTGCCATCAGTGAGTTCGGGGGGGGCTCCACCTATGGCTACACCTTC.

The chain recombines TRBV5-6 with TRBJ2-1, with TRBD2 identical over 7 bases. Germline-derived CDR1 and CDR2 are SGHDT and YYEEEE. Trimming cost V 3 bases and J 0 bases; bases outside gene matches: 3. CDR3 length equals 15 residues. The CDR3 DNA is TGTGCCAGCAGCTCCAGGACTAGCTCCTACAATGAGCAGTTCTTC. It yields the protein CASSSRTSSYNEQFF. Drawing the rest from reference TRBV5-6 and TRBJ2-1, the complete variable domain is DAGVTQSPTHLIKTRGQQVTLRCSPKSGHDTVSWYQQALGQGPQFIFQYYEEEERQRGNFPDRFSGHQFPNYSSELNVNALLLGDSALYLCASSSRTSSYNEQFFGPGTRLTVL.

This clone was picked up a small number of times. The same CDR3 can be traced to other DNA sequences in this sample. V is TRBV7-3 and J is TRBJ2-1; the D gene is possibly TRBD2 (6 bases). The germline V gene encodes CDR1 SGHTA and CDR2 FQGTGA. The CDR3 consists of 13 residues. V lost 2 bases and J 8 bases, leaving 10 bases between the germline ends. CDR3 residues: CASSLSGSDEQFF. DNA of the CDR3: TGTGCCAGCAGCTTATCCGGGAGCGATGAGCAGTTCTTC.

Remarks on this clone: The junction departs from germline at one end; a sequencing error may be responsible. The chain combines TRBV7-9 with TRBJ1-5; D may be TRBD1 (5 bases). CDR1 SEHNR and CDR2 FQNEAQ come from the germline V gene (reference sequence). The CDR3 has 16 residues. CDR3 residues: CASSLAAGQSNQPQHF. DNA for the CDR3: TGTGCCAGCAGCCTAGCCGCCGGACAATCGAATCAGCCCCAGCATTTT.